This TCR beta chain appears in the sequencing data of a study of OX40 agonist ivuxolimab in advanced cancers. Study-wide context: Ivuxolimab, which targeted the costimulatory receptor OX40 (CD134), was an agonistic, fully human IgG2 monoclonal antibody. The point of sequencing TCRbeta in the periphery was to test whether ivuxolimab changed TCR sequence diversity and drove clonal T-cell expansion. Patients were allowed to have had prior anti-PD-1, anti-PD-L1 or anti-CTLA-4 therapy, and around 37% of the dose-escalation patients had previously received checkpoint inhibitors. In the dose-escalation cohort, about four fifths of patients were male, and the mean age was approximately 60 years with a range of roughly 20 to 80. Intravenous ivuxolimab was administered to patients every 2 weeks at six dose levels: 0.01, 0.1, 0.3, 1.5, 3 and 10 mg/kg. The monotherapy dose-escalation portion (N ≈ 50 patients) of the phase I ivuxolimab trial is reported in the paper. Of the roughly 50 dose-escalation patients, hepatocellular carcinoma was present in 19, melanoma in approximately 15, renal cell carcinoma in 9 and head and neck cancer in 9. Partial responses were achieved by three dose-escalation patients, of whom one had hepatocellular carcinoma and two had cutaneous melanoma.

V loses 2 bases, J loses 2 bases, and the germline ends lie 15 bases apart. From the cysteine through the phenylalanine, the CDR3 covers 16 amino acids. Just the 48-base CDR3 DNA is kept, in frame starting at base 1. As encoded in the germline V gene, CDR1 is MNHNS while CDR2 is SASEGT. Patients with a history of autoimmune disease or receiving systemic immunosuppression were excluded from the trial. Peripheral blood for TCR sequencing was collected from all dose cohorts at baseline, on cycle 4 day 1, and on cycle 7 day 1. Samples came from an open-label, multicenter, first-in-human phase I dose-escalation trial of ivuxolimab. Adults with locally advanced or metastatic melanoma, renal cell carcinoma, hepatocellular carcinoma or head and neck squamous cell carcinoma were enrolled in the trial. Before TCR sequencing, CD4+ and CD8+ T cells were separately sorted from peripheral blood. Genomic DNA was extracted from sorted cells for sequencing of the TCRbeta CDR3 region. TCRbeta CDR3 regions were sequenced using the immunoSEQ Assay. Held by TCRdb, this immuneACCESS table contains in-frame sequences only and omits some clones. Under half of the omission traces to an unresolved V gene where checked; the cause of the rest is unknown. Recorded for this sample are roughly 77,000 clones; just under 95% of them occurred a single time. The ten largest make up under 0.7% of the sample.

The paper's findings and limits, for the study overall: Low levels of normalized T-cell clonal expansion were also seen in some patients who did not respond. At doses from 0.1 to 3.0 mg/kg, clonal expansion was seen in both CD4+ and CD8+ blood T cells between baseline and week 6. On average, CD8+ T cells showed more expanded clones than CD4+ T cells after ivuxolimab. Partial responders in the 0.1-3.0 mg/kg groups had among the lowest normalized peripheral clonal expansion, especially among CD8+ T cells. Antigen specificity was not determined for the clonally expanded peripheral T cells.

Comment on this clone: Its antigen remains undetermined. Base qualities are not recorded, but no much larger clone differs from it by a single base.

The clonotype was recovered from an adult with an advanced solid tumor such as melanoma, head and neck, liver or kidney cancer. Sequenced material: CD4+ or CD8+ T cells sorted from blood, taken in a trial of the OX40 agonist ivuxolimab. The receptor chain draws on TRBV6-1 and TRBJ1-2, with the D gene too uncertain to name. The DNA sequence reads TGTGCCAGCAGTGAATTTTGGGGAGGGCAAAACTATGGCTACACCTTC. The translation is CASSEFWGGQNYGYTF.